This is a list of T cell receptor beta chains from one sample in a study of vaccination effects on CD4 cells after COVID-19. No antigen is known for these receptors. Sequencing was performed with immunoSEQ multiplex PCR; in TCRdb, only in-frame clones are kept and a portion is missing. The top ten clones hold 10% of a sample with roughly 67,000 clones, about four fifths of them seen once. The sequenced sample was CD4+ T cells from PBMCs cultured with SARS-CoV-2 spike peptides, obtained before COVID-19 vaccination. The source is a human donor who received a COVID-19 vaccine. CDR3s include the opening cysteine and the closing phenylalanine or tryptophan. The order of the fields is clone size, V gene, D gene, J gene, CDR3 DNA, CDR3 protein. D genes are given only for firm matches. Not all rows give a size; the values are once, few, many and, for expanded clones, a class.

abundance: .
v_gene: TRBV6-1
d_gene: TRBD1
j_gene: TRBJ1-2
CDR3nt: TGTGCCAGCAGTGCCCTATCAACAGGGGGCGCGGGGAACTACACCTTC
CDR3aa: CASSALSTGGAGNYTF

abundance: .
v_gene: TRBV5-5
d_gene: .
j_gene: TRBJ1-6
CDR3nt: TGTGCCAGCAGCTTGGAGGAGAATTCACCCCTCCACTTT
CDR3aa: CASSLEENSPLHF

abundance: .
v_gene: TRBV9
d_gene: TRBD2
j_gene: TRBJ2-2
CDR3nt: TGTGCCAGCAGCACAAGCAGCGGGGGAGCCACCGGGGAGCTGTTTTTT
CDR3aa: CASSTSSGGATGELFF

abundance: .
v_gene: TRBV7-8
d_gene: TRBD1
j_gene: TRBJ2-5
CDR3nt: TGTGCCAGCAGCTTTTTTGCGACCGGGACAGGGAAAGAGACCCAGTACTTC
CDR3aa: CASSFFATGTGKETQYF

abundance: .
v_gene: TRBV24-1
d_gene: .
j_gene: TRBJ2-1
CDR3nt: TGTGCCACCAGTGCCTCAATTGGGGCAGGGATCCGCAATGAGCAGTTCTTC
CDR3aa: CATSASIGAGIRNEQFF

abundance: few
v_gene: TRBV28
d_gene: .
j_gene: TRBJ1-1
CDR3nt: TGTGCCAGCAGTTCTCAGGGGAGGACTGAAGCTTTCTTT
CDR3aa: CASSSQGRTEAFF

abundance: .
v_gene: TRBV7-3
d_gene: TRBD2
j_gene: TRBJ2-2
CDR3nt: TGTGCCAGCAGCTCCCCGGGACTAGGGGGGACCGGGGAGCTGTTTTTT
CDR3aa: CASSSPGLGGTGELFF

abundance: .
v_gene: TRBV3-1/TRBV3-2
d_gene: TRBD1
j_gene: TRBJ2-5
CDR3nt: TGTGCCAGCAGCCAACAAGAGGGACAGTCAGACTTC
CDR3aa: CASSQQEGQSDF

abundance: .
v_gene: TRBV9
d_gene: .
j_gene: TRBJ1-1
CDR3nt: TGTGCCAGCAGCGTAGATGTCGGGAACACTGAAGCTTTCTTT
CDR3aa: CASSVDVGNTEAFF

abundance: few
v_gene: TRBV2
d_gene: .
j_gene: TRBJ1-2
CDR3nt: TGTGCCAGCAGTGAAGCGCGAAATACGCTCTATGGCTACACCTTC
CDR3aa: CASSEARNTLYGYTF

abundance: few
v_gene: TRBV4-1
d_gene: TRBD1
j_gene: TRBJ1-1
CDR3nt: TGCGCCAGCAGCCAAGCCTCTTGGACAGGAAGGAACACTGAAGCTTTCTTT
CDR3aa: CASSQASWTGRNTEAFF

abundance: once
v_gene: TRBV7-3
d_gene: .
j_gene: TRBJ1-1
CDR3nt: TGTGCCAGCAGCTCCACGGCGGGCACTGAAGCTTTCTTT
CDR3aa: CASSSTAGTEAFF

abundance: .
v_gene: TRBV25-1
d_gene: .
j_gene: TRBJ2-2
CDR3nt: TGTGCCAGCAGTGAATATTCGACTGCAATCGGGGAGCTGTTTTTT
CDR3aa: CASSEYSTAIGELFF

abundance: .
v_gene: TRBV19
d_gene: .
j_gene: TRBJ2-1
CDR3nt: TGTGCCAGTAGTATTCGTCTCTCAACCTACAATGAGCAGTTCTTC
CDR3aa: CASSIRLSTYNEQFF

abundance: .
v_gene: TRBV5-1
d_gene: .
j_gene: TRBJ2-3
CDR3nt: TGCGCCAGCAGCTTGGTCGGGACCTACACAGATACGCAGTATTTT
CDR3aa: CASSLVGTYTDTQYF

abundance: .
v_gene: TRBV29-1
d_gene: .
j_gene: TRBJ2-3
CDR3nt: TGCAGCGTCCGACGCACAGATACGCAGTATTTT
CDR3aa: CSVRRTDTQYF

abundance: .
v_gene: TRBV11-2
d_gene: .
j_gene: TRBJ1-2
CDR3nt: TGTGCCAGCAGCTTAGTTACAGGGTGGAACTATGGCTACACCTTC
CDR3aa: CASSLVTGWNYGYTF

abundance: .
v_gene: TRBV24-1
d_gene: TRBD2
j_gene: TRBJ2-1
CDR3nt: TGTGCCACCAGTGATCCCTCACTAGCGGGGGGAACCTACAATGAGCAGTTCTTC
CDR3aa: CATSDPSLAGGTYNEQFF

abundance: .
v_gene: TRBV18
d_gene: .
j_gene: TRBJ2-2
CDR3nt: TGTGCCAGCTCACCGCAAGTAGGGGCTACCGGGGAGCTGTTTTTT
CDR3aa: CASSPQVGATGELFF

abundance: .
v_gene: TRBV25-1
d_gene: .
j_gene: TRBJ2-3
CDR3nt: TGTGCCAGCAGCCGCGACGACAGGCTTTTGGGAACGCAGTATTTT
CDR3aa: CASSRDDRLLGTQYF

abundance: .
v_gene: TRBV5-5
d_gene: .
j_gene: TRBJ2-1
CDR3nt: TGTGCCAGCAGCCAAATCAGGGGTAGCTCCTACAATGAGCAGTTCTTC
CDR3aa: CASSQIRGSSYNEQFF

abundance: once
v_gene: TRBV7-6
d_gene: .
j_gene: TRBJ1-5
CDR3nt: TGTGCCAGCAGCTTAGAAGCAGGTGGCAATCAGCCCCAGCATTTT
CDR3aa: CASSLEAGGNQPQHF

abundance: .
v_gene: TRBV7-2
d_gene: TRBD2
j_gene: TRBJ2-5
CDR3nt: TGTGCCAGCAGCTACCAGCGGGGGGCGGGGGAGACCCAGTACTTC
CDR3aa: CASSYQRGAGETQYF

abundance: .
v_gene: TRBV19
d_gene: TRBD2
j_gene: TRBJ2-3
CDR3nt: TGTGCCAGTAGTACCCAAACTAGCGGCCGCACAGATACGCAGTATTTT
CDR3aa: CASSTQTSGRTDTQYF

abundance: .
v_gene: TRBV27
d_gene: TRBD1
j_gene: TRBJ1-5
CDR3nt: TGTGCCAGCAGTTTGGGGACAGGGGCTGGGGATCAGCCCCAGCATTTT
CDR3aa: CASSLGTGAGDQPQHF

abundance: .
v_gene: TRBV5-6
d_gene: TRBD1
j_gene: TRBJ2-3
CDR3nt: TGTGCCAGCAGGCCCAGGCAGGGGGCTTCAGATACGCAGTATTTT
CDR3aa: CASRPRQGASDTQYF

abundance: .
v_gene: TRBV7-2
d_gene: .
j_gene: TRBJ1-1
CDR3nt: TGTGCCAGCAGCCCATTTGGGAACACTGAAGCTTTCTTT
CDR3aa: CASSPFGNTEAFF